This TCR beta chain was profiled in a study of blood T cell repertoires in COVID-19. As for the study in general: Spain, Italy and the United States supplied samples that represented acute and convalescent COVID-19.

Only in-frame clones appear in the TCRdb table, and some are missing; sequencing was by immunoSEQ multiplex PCR. Here the sample spans 200,000 or so clones, 80% to 85% being singletons. The CDR3 totals 14 residues. Germline CDR1 and CDR2: LGHNA and YNFKEQ. Between the trimmed V and J ends, which lost 4 bases and 2 bases, there was a span of 12 bases. Concerning this clone itself: Distinct nucleotide sequences in the sample also encode this CDR3.

The specimen sequenced was peripheral blood. The V and J genes are TRBV4-2 and TRBJ2-7; tentative D call: TRBD2 (7 bases). The clonotype comes from a woman in her 30s who had recovered from COVID-19. CDR3 amino acids: CASSRGGGPYEQYF. The CDR3 region has the DNA TGTGCCAGCAGCCGAGGGGGAGGGCCCTACGAGCAGTACTTC.